This T cell receptor (beta chain) was sequenced during a study of blood T cell repertoires in COVID-19. In the study overall: Material from acute and convalescent COVID-19 was sourced from the United States, Italy and Spain.

TCRdb's copy holds only in-frame clones and misses some; the assay was immunoSEQ multiplex PCR. The repertoire has about 320,000 clones, 80% to 90% of them found once; the top ten carry roughly 10%. Participants' own reports of clinical history determined their cohort assignment. Two consecutive negative NP/OP PCR tests, clearance, or resolved symptoms defined Cohort 3 recovery. This CDR3 is 15 amino acids long. Germline loops: CDR1 SGHDN, CDR2 FVKESK. Trimming took 3 bases from V and 1 from J, leaving 12 bases between them. The rearrangement joins TRBV14 to TRBJ1-1; possible D gene TRBD1, 5 bases. Sequenced material: PBMCs or T cells enriched from blood (not recorded which). This TCR was recovered from a woman aged 18-30 years who had recovered from COVID-19. The CDR3 region is CASSHASTENTEAFF. Here the CDR3 DNA reads TGTGCCAGCAGCCATGCCTCGACAGAGAACACTGAAGCTTTCTTT. Drawing the rest from reference TRBV14 and TRBJ1-1, the complete variable domain is EAGVTQFPSHSVIEKGQTVTLRCDPISGHDNLYWYRRVMGKEIKFLLHFVKESKQDESGMPNNRFLAERTGGTYSTLKVQPAELEDSGVYFCASSHASTENTEAFFGQGTRLTVV.